The clone carrying this T cell receptor (beta chain) was observed a handful of times. The antigen is not known. Each CDR3 protein gets one entry after TCRdb re-called the 5' RACE reads with MiXCR. The sample has around 670,000 distinct CDR3 sequences, around 6.1% seen once. The source of the sample is a study of identical twins. Whole-study results and caveats: Out-of-frame sharing of TCR alpha in monozygotic twins was underestimated by models. Researchers reported excess low generation probability among twin-shared out-of-frame alpha sequences. Clonotypes of the beta chain that were abundant in cord blood carried fewer insertions (memory repertoires showed none).

The V end lost 4 bases, the J end lost 4 bases, and 14 bases lay between the germline ends. The CDR3 runs 14 residues. Germline-derived CDR1 and CDR2 are MNHEY and SVGEGT. The V and J genes are TRBV6-2 or TRBV6-3 and TRBJ2-7; D unclear. This sequence was found in a man younger than 30 in good health. The specimen was naive T cells sorted from blood. CDR3 bases: TGTGCCAGCAGTTTTACTCCCATATATTACGAGCAGTACGTC. Protein product: CASSFTPIYYEQYV.